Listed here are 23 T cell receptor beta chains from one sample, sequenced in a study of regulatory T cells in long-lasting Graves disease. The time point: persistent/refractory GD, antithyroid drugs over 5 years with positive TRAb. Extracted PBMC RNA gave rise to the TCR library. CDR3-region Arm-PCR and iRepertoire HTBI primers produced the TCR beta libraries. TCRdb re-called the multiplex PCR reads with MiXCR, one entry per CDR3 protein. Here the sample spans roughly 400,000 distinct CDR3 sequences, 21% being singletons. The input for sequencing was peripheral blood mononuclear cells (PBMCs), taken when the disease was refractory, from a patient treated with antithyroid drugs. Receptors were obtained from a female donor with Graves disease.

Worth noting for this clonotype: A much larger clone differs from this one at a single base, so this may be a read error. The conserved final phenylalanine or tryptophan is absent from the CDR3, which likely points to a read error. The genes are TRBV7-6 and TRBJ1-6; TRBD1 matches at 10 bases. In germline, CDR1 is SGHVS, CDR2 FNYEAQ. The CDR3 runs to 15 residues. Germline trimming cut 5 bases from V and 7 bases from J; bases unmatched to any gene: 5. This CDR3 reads CASSKGQGPNSPLHS. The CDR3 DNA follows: TGTGCCAGCAGCAAGGGACAGGGGCCGAATTCACCCCTCCACTCT.

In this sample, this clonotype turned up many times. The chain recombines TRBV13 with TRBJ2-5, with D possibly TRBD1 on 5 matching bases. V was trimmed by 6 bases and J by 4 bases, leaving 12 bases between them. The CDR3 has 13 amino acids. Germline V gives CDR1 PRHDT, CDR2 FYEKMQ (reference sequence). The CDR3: CASSKDSVETQYF. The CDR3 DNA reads TGTGCCAGCAGTAAAGACAGTGTAGAGACCCAGTACTTC.

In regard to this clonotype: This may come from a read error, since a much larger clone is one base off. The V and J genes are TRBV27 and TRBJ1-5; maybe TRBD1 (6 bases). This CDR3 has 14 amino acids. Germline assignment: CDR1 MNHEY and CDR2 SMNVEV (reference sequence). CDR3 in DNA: TGTGCCGGCAGTTTGGCAGGGGTTGGGCAGCCCCAGCATTTT. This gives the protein CAGSLAGVGQPQHF.

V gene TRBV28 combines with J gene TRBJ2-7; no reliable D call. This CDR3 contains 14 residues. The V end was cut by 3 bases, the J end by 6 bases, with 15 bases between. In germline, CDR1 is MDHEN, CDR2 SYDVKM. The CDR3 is CASSFRGTAREQYF. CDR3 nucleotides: TGTGCCAGCAGTTTCCGTGGTACGGCGCGCGAGCAGTACTTC.

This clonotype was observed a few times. The CDR3 region has the DNA TGTGCCAGCAGCGTTGGGGATCGCGGGGGGCAGTACTTC. As protein: CASSVGDRGGQYF. The V gene is TRBV9, the J gene TRBJ2-7; 7 positions agree with TRBD2. Trimming cost V 2 bases and J 9 bases; bases outside gene matches: 8. The CDR3 totals 13 residues. Germline assignment: CDR1 SGDLS and CDR2 YYNGEE.

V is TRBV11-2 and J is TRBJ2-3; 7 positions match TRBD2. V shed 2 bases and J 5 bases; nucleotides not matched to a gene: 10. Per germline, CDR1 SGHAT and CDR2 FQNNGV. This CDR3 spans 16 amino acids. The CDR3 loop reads CASSLTGGVGGDTQYF. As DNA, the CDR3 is TGTGCCAGCAGCTTAACGGGGGGAGTGGGGGGAGATACGCAGTATTTT.

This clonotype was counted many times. The CDR3 sequence is CSASPSRQGGQGGYTF. The CDR3 nucleotides are TGCAGTGCTAGCCCCAGTAGACAGGGTGGTCAAGGTGGCTACACCTTC. V usage is TRBV20-1 and J usage is TRBJ1-2, with 7 bases aligning to TRBD1. The junction had 17 bases not matched to a gene; V was cut back by 3 bases and J by 7 bases. The germline CDR1 and CDR2 sequences are DFQATT and SNEGSKA (reference sequence). The CDR3 length is 16 residues.

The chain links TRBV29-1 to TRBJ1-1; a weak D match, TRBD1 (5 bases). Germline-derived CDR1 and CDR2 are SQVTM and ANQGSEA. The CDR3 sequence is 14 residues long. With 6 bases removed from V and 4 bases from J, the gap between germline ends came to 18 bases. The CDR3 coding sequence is TGCAGCGTACGCCAAGCCTCGGGGGGCACTGAAGCTTTCTTT. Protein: CSVRQASGGTEAFF.

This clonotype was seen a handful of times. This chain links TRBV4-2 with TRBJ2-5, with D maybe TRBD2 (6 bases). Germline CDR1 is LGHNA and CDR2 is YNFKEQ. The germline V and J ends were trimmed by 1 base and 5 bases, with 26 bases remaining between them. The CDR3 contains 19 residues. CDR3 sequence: CASSQVTTPPYTSSETQYF. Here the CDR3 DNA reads TGTGCCAGCAGCCAAGTGACCACGCCCCCATATACTAGCTCTGAGACCCAGTACTTC.

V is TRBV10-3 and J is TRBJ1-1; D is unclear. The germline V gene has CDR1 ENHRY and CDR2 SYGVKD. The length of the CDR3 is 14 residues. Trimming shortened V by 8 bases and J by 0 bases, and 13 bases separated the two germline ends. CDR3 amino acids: CAIGDASMNTEAFF. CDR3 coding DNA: TGTGCCATCGGCGACGCCAGCATGAACACTGAAGCTTTCTTT.

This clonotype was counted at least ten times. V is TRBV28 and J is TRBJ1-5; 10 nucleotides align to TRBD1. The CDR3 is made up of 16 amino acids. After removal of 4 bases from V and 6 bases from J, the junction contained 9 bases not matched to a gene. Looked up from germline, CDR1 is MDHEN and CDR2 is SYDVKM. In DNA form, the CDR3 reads TGTGCCAGCAGTTCCGGACAGGGGGAAAACTTTCAGCCCCAGCATTTT. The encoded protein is CASSSGQGENFQPQHF.

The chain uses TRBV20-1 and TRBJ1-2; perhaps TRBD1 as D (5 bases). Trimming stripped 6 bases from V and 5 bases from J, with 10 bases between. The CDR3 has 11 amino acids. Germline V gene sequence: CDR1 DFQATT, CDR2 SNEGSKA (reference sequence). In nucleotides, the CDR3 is TGCAGTGCCGACGGGGGGTATGGCTACACCTTC. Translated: CSADGGYGYTF.

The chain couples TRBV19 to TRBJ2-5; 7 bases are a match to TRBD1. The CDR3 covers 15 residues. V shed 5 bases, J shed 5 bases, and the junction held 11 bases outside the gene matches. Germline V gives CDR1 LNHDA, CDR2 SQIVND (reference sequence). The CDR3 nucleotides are TGTGCCAGTAGTCGCAGGGGGACCCAATGGGAGACCCAGTACTTC. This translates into CASSRRGTQWETQYF. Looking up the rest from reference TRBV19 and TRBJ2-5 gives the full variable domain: DGGITQSPKYLFRKEGQNVTLSCEQNLNHDAMYWYRQDPGQGLRLIYYSQIVNDFQKGDIAEGYSVSREKKESFPLTVTSAQKNPTAFYLCASSRRGTQWETQYFGPGTRLLVL.

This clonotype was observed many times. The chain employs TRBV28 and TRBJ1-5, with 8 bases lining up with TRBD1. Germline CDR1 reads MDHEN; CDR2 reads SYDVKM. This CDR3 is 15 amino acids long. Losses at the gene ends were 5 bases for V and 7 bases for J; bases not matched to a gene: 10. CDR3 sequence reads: CASSLDRGGRQPQHF. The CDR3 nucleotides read TGTGCCAGCAGTCTCGACAGGGGAGGGAGGCAGCCCCAGCATTTT.

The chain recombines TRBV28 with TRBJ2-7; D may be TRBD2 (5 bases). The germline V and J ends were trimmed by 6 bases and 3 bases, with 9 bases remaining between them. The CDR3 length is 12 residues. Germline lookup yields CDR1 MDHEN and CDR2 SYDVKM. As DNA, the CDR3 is TGTGCCAGCAGGAGGGTAGGCTACGAGCAGTACTTC. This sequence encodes CASRRVGYEQYF. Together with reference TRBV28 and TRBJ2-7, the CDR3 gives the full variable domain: DVKVTQSSRYLVKRTGEKVFLECVQDMDHENMFWYRQDPGLGLRLIYFSYDVKMKEKGDIPEGYSVSREKKERFSLILESASTNQTSMYLCASRRVGYEQYFGPGTRLTVT.

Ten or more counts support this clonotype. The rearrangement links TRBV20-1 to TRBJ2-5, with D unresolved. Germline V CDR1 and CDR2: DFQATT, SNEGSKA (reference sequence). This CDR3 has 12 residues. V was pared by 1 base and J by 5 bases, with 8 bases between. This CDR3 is CSARGAPETQYF. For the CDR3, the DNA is TGCAGTGCTAGAGGAGCGCCGGAGACCCAGTACTTC.

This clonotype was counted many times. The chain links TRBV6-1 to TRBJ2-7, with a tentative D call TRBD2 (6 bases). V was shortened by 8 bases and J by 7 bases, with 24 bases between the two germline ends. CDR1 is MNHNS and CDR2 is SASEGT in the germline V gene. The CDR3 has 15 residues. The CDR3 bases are TGTGCCAGCCCGTTGGAGGCCCCAGGACTACCTGAGCAGTACTTC. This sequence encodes CASPLEAPGLPEQYF.

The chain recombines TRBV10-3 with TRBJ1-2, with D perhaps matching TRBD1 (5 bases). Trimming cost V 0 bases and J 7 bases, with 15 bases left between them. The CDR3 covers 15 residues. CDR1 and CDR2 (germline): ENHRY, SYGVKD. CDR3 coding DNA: TGTGCCATCAGTGAGTCTCCTCCGGGGCTCGTTGGCTACACCTTC. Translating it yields CAISESPPGLVGYTF.

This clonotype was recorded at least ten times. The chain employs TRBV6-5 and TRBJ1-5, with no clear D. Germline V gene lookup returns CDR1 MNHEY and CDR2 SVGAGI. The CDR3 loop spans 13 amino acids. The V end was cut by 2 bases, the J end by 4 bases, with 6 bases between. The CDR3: CASSYKPNQPQHF. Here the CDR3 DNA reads TGTGCCAGCAGTTACAAGCCTAATCAGCCCCAGCATTTT.

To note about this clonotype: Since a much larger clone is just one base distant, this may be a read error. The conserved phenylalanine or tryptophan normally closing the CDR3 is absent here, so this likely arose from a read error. CDR3 protein: CASSLPGTGVHEQYL. CDR3 bases: TGTGCCAGCAGTTTACCCGGGACAGGGGTTCACGAGCAGTACCTC. This sequence joins TRBV28 and TRBJ2-7; 10 bases are a match to TRBD1. The CDR3 loop spans 15 amino acids. Germline CDR1 reads MDHEN; CDR2 reads SYDVKM. The V gene end was trimmed by 2 bases and the J gene end by 5 bases; junction bases not matched to a gene: 6.

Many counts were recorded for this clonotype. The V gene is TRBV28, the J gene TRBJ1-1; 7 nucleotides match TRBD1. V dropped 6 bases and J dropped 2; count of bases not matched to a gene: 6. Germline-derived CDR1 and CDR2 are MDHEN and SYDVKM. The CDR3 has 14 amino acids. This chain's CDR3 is CASRDTGANTEAFF. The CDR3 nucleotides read TGTGCCAGCAGGGATACAGGGGCCAACACTGAAGCTTTCTTT.

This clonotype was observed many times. The CDR3 DNA reads as TGTGCCAGCTGCCTGGGTCGCCATGAAAAACTGTTTTTT. The encoded protein is CASCLGRHEKLFF. The chain combines TRBV2 with TRBJ1-4; the D is unclear. CDR1 and CDR2 (germline): SNHLY, FYNNEI. The CDR3 runs 13 residues. Trimming took 8 bases from V and 6 from J, leaving 13 bases between them.

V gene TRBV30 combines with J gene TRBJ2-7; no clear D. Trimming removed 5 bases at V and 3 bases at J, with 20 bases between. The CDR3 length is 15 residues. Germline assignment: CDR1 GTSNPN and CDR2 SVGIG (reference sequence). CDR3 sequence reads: CAWEAEAMGFYEQYF. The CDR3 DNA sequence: TGTGCCTGGGAGGCCGAGGCCATGGGGTTCTACGAGCAGTACTTC.